This TCR beta chain is from a study of cytotoxic CD8 clonotypes in ibrutinib-treated CLL. Study overall: Samples had a mean of approximately 260,000 productive templates and almost 95,000 productive rearrangements.

Profiling relied on immunoSEQ multiplex PCR, and the TCRdb table lists in-frame clones only, not all of them. Among 200,000 to 250,000 clones listed, 75% to 80% were seen once. The CDR3 consists of 12 residues. CDR1 and CDR2 from the germline V gene are SNHLY and FYNNEI. Deletions cut 3 bases from V and 7 bases from J, with 8 bases between. The source is a human donor with chronic lymphocytic leukemia. The V gene is TRBV2, the J gene TRBJ2-3; D not certain. The sequencing here drew on PBMCs, taken after 12 months of ibrutinib treatment. The CDR3 DNA follows: TGTGCCAGCAGTGATCTTGGCAATACGCAGTATTTT. This translates into CASSDLGNTQYF.